The following is a T cell receptor (beta chain) sequence with its context. Its target antigen remains unknown. No clone much larger than this one lies a single base away; base qualities are absent. Using the deep immunoSEQ assay, TCR CDR3 regions were amplified from genomic DNA by multiplex PCR. Extracted genomic DNA from each cell subset was distributed evenly across all wells of several immunoSEQ 96-well plates, and each plate was treated as a replicate. For unsorted PBMC, 300 ng genomic DNA, equal to tens of thousands of T cell genomes, was loaded into each replicate PCR. Unsorted PBMC genomic DNA was sequenced across ten immunoSEQ deep assay plates. Purified libraries were measured with a Qubit 3.0 fluorometer, size-checked on a Bioanalyzer 2100, and measured again with the KAPA Library Quantification kit. Each immunoSEQ 96-well plate was sequenced on its own single-read 150-cycle Illumina NextSeq 550 flow cell. Under the source paper's analysis protocol: Because the immunoSEQ output held only junctional sequences and lacked quality scores, the filtering could not match the filtering applied to full-length reads. Sequences were annotated with PyIR, a Python wrapper for IgBLAST v1.9, using IMGT germline references to assign V/J genes and CDR3. Any read was removed if the V/J assignment was weak (E-value above 1e-6), the CDR3 was missing, or the read contained stop codons, out-of-frame junctions, or ambiguous translated residues. V3J clonotypes were defined by identical inferred V gene, J gene, and CDR3 amino acid sequence. The percentage overlap between two repertoires was calculated by dividing the number of shared unique clonotypes by the size of the smaller repertoire. RTK rarefaction, the Chao1 estimator, and Recon v2.1 estimates of unobserved clonotypes were used to assess repertoire richness. TCRdb's version of the immuneACCESS table is confined to in-frame rearrangements and falls short of the full clone set. An unresolved V gene accounts for under half of the shortfall where checked; the remainder is of unknown origin. V and J calls plus clone size are reproduced from that table; the DNA served to infer D and trimming. The sample table contains more than 400,000 clones; only one count was recorded for 81% of them. The ten biggest clones cover approximately 12% of the sample.

The donors were healthy, HIV-negative adults who had no recently reported acute infections or vaccinations. All donors were Caucasian adults living in Nashville, Tennessee, USA. For unsorted samples, 90 million or so PBMCs were counted and genomic DNA was extracted with the QIAamp DNA Blood Mini kit. After blood collection by leukapheresis, PBMCs were isolated using Ficoll-Histopaque density gradient centrifugation and then cryopreserved in the vapor phase of liquid nitrogen. Inclusive of the bounding cysteine and phenylalanine, the CDR3 is 14 residues long. Only the CDR3 region is kept as DNA, spanning 42 bases read in frame from base 1. Taken from the germline V gene, the CDR1 and CDR2 loops are SQVTM and ANQGSEA. The V end gives up 6 bases and the J end 8 bases, leaving 8 bases in the junction not matched to a gene. The data belong to a study of shared clonotypes between healthy human individuals (dated by TCRdb to 2020 to 2021). At the level of the whole study: The cohort included three men and a couple of women between 18 and 49 years of age. To estimate repertoire size and how much clonotypes are shared between individuals, the study performed deep sequencing of blood TCR repertoires from a few healthy adults. Libraries were prepared and TCR repertoires were sequenced by different laboratories using diverse techniques, in order to increase sequencing depth and limit assay-specific biases. Between about 0.9 and 9 billion PBMCs per donor were obtained by leukapheresis.

Paper-wide results and their limitations: Pairwise subsampling indicated that sequencing depth was expected to affect the degree of clonotype sharing among donors. The genetic and exposure-history diversity represented was limited by the small number of donors. Sampling was limited to blood, and TCR repertoires in tissue likely differ from TCR repertoires in blood.

Recombination joined TRBV29-1 with TRBJ2-1, with 12 middle bases fitting TRBD2. The sequenced material came from PBMCs. The receptor was derived from a woman in her thirties or forties in good health. Some clones in this sample may be carry-over from other donors' samples. The CDR3: CSVLTSGGRYEQFF. The DNA sequence is given as TGCAGCGTGCTAACTAGCGGGGGGAGATATGAGCAGTTCTTC.